The 23 T cell receptor beta chains listed next were all sequenced from one sample in a study of cytomegalovirus exposure and HLA in healthy donors. Clones were sequenced by immunoSEQ multiplex PCR, and TCRdb holds only the in-frame ones, with some missing. This sample yields about 200,000 clones, of which about 81% are seen a single time; 0.95% to 1.5% belongs to the top ten. Sequencing input: PBMCs. These receptors were taken from a woman under 40 in good health and CMV-seronegative.

The genes are TRBV10-3 and TRBJ2-3; D might be TRBD1 (6 bases). The ends were cut back, 6 bases at V and 0 bases at J, with 10 bases in the middle. Per germline, CDR1 ENHRY and CDR2 SYGVKD. This CDR3 has 14 amino acids. This chain's CDR3 is CAIRDSSSTDTQYF. Written as DNA, the CDR3 is TGTGCCATCAGGGACAGTTCTAGCACAGATACGCAGTATTTT.

This sequence joins TRBV5-1 and TRBJ1-2; TRBD1 might be the D (6 bases). The CDR3 sequence is 15 residues long. Germline V gene data show CDR1 as SGHRS and CDR2 as YFSETQ. Trimming shortened V by 4 bases and J by 7 bases, and 20 bases separated the two germline ends. For the CDR3, the DNA is TGCGCCAGCAGCCCTAATACAGGGCTAAGGGGTGGCTACACCTTC. Protein sequence: CASSPNTGLRGGYTF.

The chain uses TRBV5-1 and TRBJ2-7; the D gene is possibly TRBD1 (6 bases). CDR1 and CDR2 from the germline V gene are SGHRS and YFSETQ. The CDR3 is 15 residues long. Trimming pared 4 bases from V and 2 bases from J, leaving 16 bases between. CDR3 in amino acids: CASSVQGHGAYEQYF. The CDR3 coding sequence is TGCGCCAGCAGCGTGCAGGGGCATGGGGCCTACGAGCAGTACTTC.

This clone is a singleton in its sample. The V and J genes are TRBV13 and TRBJ2-7, with 7 nucleotides matching TRBD1. V was pared by 3 bases and J by 2 bases, with 4 bases of the junction left unmatched. CDR3 length equals 14 residues. The germline V gene has CDR1 PRHDT and CDR2 FYEKMQ (reference sequence). The CDR3 coding sequence is TGTGCCAGCAGCTTGGGGACAGCTCCCTACGAGCAGTACTTC. Protein sequence: CASSLGTAPYEQYF.

This clone turned up a few times. The V call is TRBV28, the J call TRBJ1-1; D uncertain. Trimming took 1 base from V and 2 from J, leaving 11 bases between them. In germline, CDR1 is MDHEN, CDR2 SYDVKM. This CDR3 has 15 amino acids. CDR3 protein: CASSLYDSRNTEAFF. The CDR3 DNA sequence: TGTGCCAGCAGTTTATATGATTCCAGAAACACTGAAGCTTTCTTT.

This clone was seen only once. The chain recombines TRBV9 with TRBJ2-3; D may be TRBD1 (5 bases). The CDR3 is 14 residues long. CDR1 SGDLS and CDR2 YYNGEE come from the germline V gene. V lost 2 bases to trimming and J lost 8 bases, with 15 bases between them. The CDR3: CASSVADSPGTQYF. The DNA for the CDR3 is TGTGCCAGCAGCGTCGCTGACAGTCCAGGTACGCAGTATTTT.

V usage is TRBV7-2 and J usage is TRBJ1-6; perhaps TRBD1 as D (5 bases). V shed 2 bases and J shed 5 bases, with 16 bases lying between them. The V gene's germline CDR1 is SGHTA and CDR2 FQGNSA. The CDR3 covers 17 residues. In DNA, the CDR3 is TGTGCCAGCAGCTTACTGGGGGGTGGGACGGATAATTCACCCCTCCACTTT. It specifies CASSLLGGGTDNSPLHF. The full variable domain, its missing parts supplied by reference TRBV7-2 and TRBJ1-6, is GAGVSQSPSNKVTEKGKDVELRCDPISGHTALYWYRQSLGQGLEFLIYFQGNSAPDKSGLPSDRFSAERTGGSVSTLTIQRTQQEDSAVYLCASSLLGGGTDNSPLHFGNGTRLTVT.

J is TRBJ1-5 and V is TRBV6-6; no definite D call. Germline values: CDR1 MNHNY, CDR2 SVGAGI (reference sequence). This CDR3 contains 15 residues. V shed 6 bases and J shed 6 bases, with 18 bases lying between them. In DNA, the CDR3 is TGTGCCAGCAGCCCCGCGGCGTCCGACGTTCAGCCCCAGCATTTT. Translation gives CASSPAASDVQPQHF.

The sample holds a few counts of this clone. The chain recombines TRBV4-1 with TRBJ1-1; possibly TRBD1 for D (6 bases). This CDR3 comprises 15 residues. Germline CDR1 MGHRA, CDR2 YSYEKL. The V gene lost 2 bases and the J gene lost 6 bases, with 16 bases spanning the gap. The CDR3 region is CASSQLNTGRAEAFF. The CDR3 coding sequence is TGCGCCAGCAGCCAACTTAATACAGGGCGGGCTGAAGCTTTCTTT.

This clone was found a few times. The chain links TRBV4-2 to TRBJ2-5, with D perhaps matching TRBD2 (5 bases). Looked up from germline, CDR1 is LGHNA and CDR2 is YNFKEQ. Trimming pared 0 bases from V and 5 bases from J, leaving 10 bases between. This CDR3 contains 14 residues. This CDR3 reads CASSQDRGWETQYF. CDR3 DNA sequence: TGTGCCAGCAGCCAAGATCGCGGGTGGGAGACCCAGTACTTC.

The rearrangement joins TRBV6-5 to TRBJ2-7; the D gene is possibly TRBD1 (5 bases). V gave up 2 bases and J gave up 6 bases, with 17 bases separating them. This CDR3 region has 15 residues. The germline V gene encodes CDR1 MNHEY and CDR2 SVGAGI. Here the CDR3 DNA reads TGTGCCAGCAGTTACCCGGCAGGGTCCCCCTCCGAGCAGTACTTC. This sequence encodes CASSYPAGSPSEQYF.

This clone was detected only a few times. The chain joins TRBV19 to TRBJ1-5; perhaps TRBD1 as D (6 bases). The CDR3 spans 16 residues. In germline, CDR1 is LNHDA, CDR2 SQIVND (reference sequence). Trimming pared 4 bases from V and 5 bases from J, leaving 18 bases between. CDR3 in DNA: TGTGCCAGTAGTACCGCAGGGGTTCTGGGATATCAGCCCCAGCATTTT. Translation gives CASSTAGVLGYQPQHF.

The rearrangement joins TRBV28 to TRBJ2-3, with 10 bases aligning to TRBD2. Germline loops: CDR1 MDHEN, CDR2 SYDVKM. V gave up 2 bases and J gave up 1 base; unmatched junction bases: 3. The CDR3 is made up of 16 amino acids. The chain's CDR3 is CASSLTSGAGTDTQYF. The CDR3 region has the DNA TGTGCCAGCAGTTTAACTAGCGGGGCAGGCACAGATACGCAGTATTTT.

The genes are TRBV19 and TRBJ2-2; tentatively, D is TRBD1 (7 bases). Trimming stripped 9 bases from V and 2 bases from J, with 19 bases between. Germline V gene sequence: CDR1 LNHDA, CDR2 SQIVND (reference sequence). The CDR3 runs to 16 residues. CDR3 in amino acids: CASRPGDSKNTGELFF. The CDR3 nucleotides read TGTGCCAGCCGGCCGGGGGACAGTAAAAACACCGGGGAGCTGTTTTTT.

This clone was picked up a small number of times. The chain has TRBV6-1 and TRBJ1-5; D may be TRBD1 (6 bases). The CDR3 extends over 15 amino acids. The V end lost 1 base, the J end lost 7 bases, and 14 bases lay between the germline ends. Per germline, CDR1 MNHNS and CDR2 SASEGT. The CDR3 region is CASSEGTGYAQPQHF. In nucleotides, the CDR3 is TGTGCCAGCAGTGAAGGCACAGGGTACGCGCAGCCCCAGCATTTT.

The V gene is TRBV25-1, the J gene TRBJ1-3, with D hard to call. The CDR3 runs to 15 residues. V dropped 3 bases and J dropped 3 bases, with 12 bases sitting between them. Germline values: CDR1 MGHDK, CDR2 SYGVNS. Here the CDR3 DNA reads TGTGCCAGCAGTGACCCGGGAGGGCATGGAAACACCATATATTTT. Translating gives CASSDPGGHGNTIYF.

The chain recombines TRBV29-1 with TRBJ1-2, with 7 bases identical to TRBD1. There are 11 residues in the CDR3. The ends lost 4 bases at V and 5 bases at J; junction bases unmatched: 1. Germline assignment: CDR1 SQVTM and CDR2 ANQGSEA. As DNA, the CDR3 is TGCAGCGTTGGGGACAGTTATGGCTACACCTTC. This encodes CSVGDSYGYTF.

This clone was recorded a few times. In DNA, the CDR3 is TGTGCCAGCAGCTTAGACGGGGTCCCGGGAAACACCATATATTTT. Its protein product is CASSLDGVPGNTIYF. The rearrangement uses TRBV7-9 and TRBJ1-3; D remains unclear. With 1 base removed from V and 4 bases from J, the gap between germline ends came to 11 bases. The germline gives CDR1 SEHNR, CDR2 FQNEAQ (reference sequence). CDR3 size: 15 residues.

The CDR3 region is CAISVTTGTAGELFF. The CDR3 DNA sequence: TGTGCCATCAGTGTGACGACAGGTACTGCCGGGGAGCTGTTTTTT. The rearrangement joins TRBV10-3 to TRBJ2-2; D is perhaps TRBD1 (6 bases). The V end lost 4 bases, the J end lost 6 bases, and 15 bases lay between the germline ends. CDR3 length equals 15 residues. The V gene's germline CDR1 is ENHRY and CDR2 SYGVKD.

The chain has TRBV6-1 and TRBJ2-3; weak D call: TRBD1 (6 bases). V was clipped by 7 bases and J by 4 bases, with 15 bases between them. The CDR3 contains 14 residues. Germline values: CDR1 MNHNS, CDR2 SASEGT. The CDR3 nucleotides read TGTGCCAGCACAGGAACAGGGCGCGCAGATACGCAGTATTTT. Amino acids: CASTGTGRADTQYF.

V gene TRBV10-3 combines with J gene TRBJ1-1; 9 nucleotides match TRBD1. V trimming: 7 bases; J trimming: 4 bases; junction bases outside the gene matches: 10. There are 15 residues in the CDR3. Germline V CDR1 and CDR2: ENHRY, SYGVKD. This chain's CDR3 is CAITPTGQGTTEAFF. The CDR3 DNA reads as TGTGCCATCACCCCGACTGGACAGGGGACCACTGAAGCTTTCTTT.

The CDR3 loop is CSVIRDSTGNTIYF. CDR3 coding DNA: TGCAGCGTAATCAGGGACAGCACTGGAAACACCATATATTTT. The genes are TRBV29-1 and TRBJ1-3, with 7 bases matching TRBD1. CDR3 length: 14 residues. Looked up from germline, CDR1 is SQVTM and CDR2 is ANQGSEA. Trimming cost V 6 bases and J 2 bases; bases outside gene matches: 7.

The chain uses TRBV19 and TRBJ2-1; TRBD1 aligns across 8 bases. Germline V gives CDR1 LNHDA, CDR2 SQIVND (reference sequence). The CDR3 is 14 amino acids. The V segment lost 7 bases and the J segment 3 bases; nucleotides outside the gene matches: 5. The CDR3 sequence is CASTHGQGYNEQFF. DNA of the CDR3: TGTGCCAGTACCCACGGACAGGGCTACAATGAGCAGTTCTTC.